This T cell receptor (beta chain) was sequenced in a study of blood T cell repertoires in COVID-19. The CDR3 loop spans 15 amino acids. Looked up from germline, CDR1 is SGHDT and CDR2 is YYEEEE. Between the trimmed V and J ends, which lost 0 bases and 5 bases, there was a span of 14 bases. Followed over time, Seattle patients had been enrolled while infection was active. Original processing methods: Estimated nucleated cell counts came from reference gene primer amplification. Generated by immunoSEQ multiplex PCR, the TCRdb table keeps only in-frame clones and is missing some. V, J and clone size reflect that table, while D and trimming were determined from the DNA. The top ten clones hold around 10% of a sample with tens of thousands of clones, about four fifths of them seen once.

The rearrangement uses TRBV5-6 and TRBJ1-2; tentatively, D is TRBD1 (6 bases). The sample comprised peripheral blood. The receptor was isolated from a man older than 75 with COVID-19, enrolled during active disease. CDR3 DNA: TGTGCCAGCAGCTTGGTTGCGGGAGGGGGATATGGCTACACCTTC. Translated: CASSLVAGGGYGYTF.